Listed below are T cell receptor beta chains from one sample, sequenced in a study of T cells in Graves' hyperthyroidism and ophthalmopathy. TCRdb independently ran MiXCR on the multiplex PCR reads; one entry per CDR3 protein. The sample has fewer than 350,000 distinct CDR3 sequences; around a sixth are singletons. The sample comprised blood. The receptors derive from a woman aged 45 to 65 with Graves' hyperthyroidism. CDR3s include the opening cysteine and the closing phenylalanine or tryptophan. The D gene is left open where the match is weak. Only some rows state a clone size, as once, few, many or a class for expanded clones.

D,size,J,V,DNA,CDR3
.,.,TRBJ2-4,TRBV7-8,TGTGCCAGCAGTCCGGGTTACAAAAACATTCAGTACTTC,CASSPGYKNIQYF
TRBD2,many,TRBJ2-3,TRBV12-3/TRBV12-4,TGTGCCAGCAGCCCCTCTCTAGCGGGACCCGATACGCAGTATTTT,CASSPSLAGPDTQYF
TRBD2,many,TRBJ2-7,TRBV20-1,TGCAGTGCTACTCGGACTAGCGGGAACTACGAGCAGTACTTC,CSATRTSGNYEQYF
TRBD1,few,TRBJ1-6,TRBV12-3/TRBV12-4,TGTGCCAGCAGCCAAGACAGGGGGTGGTCACCCCTCCACTTT,CASSQDRGWSPLHF
.,many,TRBJ2-2,TRBV9,TGTGCCAGCAGCGTACTTAGCGGGGAGCTGTTTTTT,CASSVLSGELFF
.,.,TRBJ1-1,TRBV28,TGTGCCAGCAGTTCCCGCGGCCTGGGGAAGGCTGAAGCTTTCTTT,CASSSRGLGKAEAFF
.,many,TRBJ1-2,TRBV3-1,TGTGCCAGCAGCAGAAAGGAGTACTATGGCTACACCTTC,CASSRKEYYGYTF
.,few,TRBJ1-1,TRBV5-6,TGTGCCAGCAGCGTTGACCTAGACACTGAAGCTTTCTTT,CASSVDLDTEAFF
TRBD1,few,TRBJ1-1,TRBV29-1,TGCAGCGTTGATAGGGGACAGTTCGAGACTGAAGCTTTCTTT,CSVDRGQFETEAFF
.,few,TRBJ2-5,TRBV5-1,TGCGCCAGCAGCGCCAGATGGGACGGAAGAGAGACCCAGTACTTC,CASSARWDGRETQYF
.,many,TRBJ2-3,TRBV12-3/TRBV12-4,TGTGCCAGCAGTTCTGGGGAGGATACGCAGTATTTT,CASSSGEDTQYF
.,few,TRBJ2-6,TRBV30,TGTGCCTGGAGTATCGTTGCCGTTAGCTCTGGGGCCAACGTCCTGACTTTC,CAWSIVAVSSGANVLTF
.,many,TRBJ2-3,TRBV12-3/TRBV12-4,TGTGCCAGCAGTTCAGGATCCAGCACAGATACGCAGTATTTT,CASSSGSSTDTQYF
.,many,TRBJ1-5,TRBV27,TGTGCCAGCAGTCCACAGGGCCCCAATCAGCCCCAGCATTTT,CASSPQGPNQPQHF
.,.,TRBJ2-7,TRBV27,TGTGCCAGCAGTTTTGGCGAGGCCTACGAGCAGTACTTC,CASSFGEAYEQYF
.,.,TRBJ2-3,TRBV5-6,TGTGCCAGCAGCTTGTCGGCGGCAGATGCGCAGTATTTT,CASSLSAADAQYF
TRBD2,.,TRBJ2-1,TRBV29-1,TGCAGCGTTGAAGTCTTCCCGGGACTAGCGGGGTTCAATGAGCAGTTCTTC,CSVEVFPGLAGFNEQFF
.,.,TRBJ2-5,TRBV5-6,TGTGCCAGCAGCTTGGCTGGGTCCTCGGGGCAAGAGACCCAGTACTTC,CASSLAGSSGQETQYF
TRBD1,few,TRBJ2-7,TRBV20-1,TGCAGTGCTCTAACGACAGGGGGCTACGAGCAGTACTTC,CSALTTGGYEQYF
.,.,TRBJ1-4,TRBV30,TGTGCCTGGAGTCTTGGGCTACCAACTAATGAAAAACTGTTTTTT,CAWSLGLPTNEKLFF
.,few,TRBJ1-4,TRBV7-2,TGTGCCAGCAGCTTAGTGGGGTTTATGGGTGAAAAACTGTTTTTT,CASSLVGFMGEKLFF
TRBD2,.,TRBJ2-1,TRBV27,TGTGCCAGCAGTTTATCCGGGGGAGGACTAGCGGGCTACAATGAGCAGTTCTTC,CASSLSGGGLAGYNEQFF
TRBD1,once,TRBJ1-2,TRBV5-1,TGCGCCAGCAGCCCTTTAGGGACAGGATTCGGCTACACCTTC,CASSPLGTGFGYTF
TRBD1,many,TRBJ2-1,TRBV7-9,TGTGCCAGCAGCTTATCCGGGACAGGGTATGGTGAGCAGTTCTTC,CASSLSGTGYGEQFF
TRBD2,many,TRBJ2-1,TRBV12-3/TRBV12-4,TGTGCCAGCAGTTTGGCCCTGTTGGGACTAGCGGGTTCTGAGCAGTTCTTC,CASSLALLGLAGSEQFF
.,few,TRBJ2-1,TRBV6-1,TGTGCCAGCAGTCGTCGCAATGAGCAGTTCTTC,CASSRRNEQFF
TRBD1,many,TRBJ1-1,TRBV10-3,TGTGCCACCGCGACAGGGGAGAACACTGAAGCTTTCTTT,CATATGENTEAFF
TRBD2,many,TRBJ2-3,TRBV20-1,TGCAGTGCTTCCCGGACTAGCGGGAGCACAGATACGCAGTATTTT,CSASRTSGSTDTQYF
.,many,TRBJ2-7,TRBV6-1,TGTGCCAGCAGGGGCGGTCCGTACGAGCAGTACTTC,CASRGGPYEQYF
.,few,TRBJ1-4,TRBV5-1,TGCGCCAGCCGCGGTTCCGCCGGCAATGAAAAACTGTTTTTT,CASRGSAGNEKLFF